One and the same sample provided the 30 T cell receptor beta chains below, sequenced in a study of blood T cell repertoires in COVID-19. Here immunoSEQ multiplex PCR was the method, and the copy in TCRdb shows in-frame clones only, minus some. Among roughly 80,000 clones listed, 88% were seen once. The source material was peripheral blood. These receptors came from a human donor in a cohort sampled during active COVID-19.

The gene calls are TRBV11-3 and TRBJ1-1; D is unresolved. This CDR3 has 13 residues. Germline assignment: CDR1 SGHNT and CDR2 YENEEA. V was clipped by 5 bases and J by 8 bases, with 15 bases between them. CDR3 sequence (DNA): TGTGCCAGCAGCGCTAGATCGGGTAGGGAAGCTTTCTTT. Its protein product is CASSARSGREAFF.

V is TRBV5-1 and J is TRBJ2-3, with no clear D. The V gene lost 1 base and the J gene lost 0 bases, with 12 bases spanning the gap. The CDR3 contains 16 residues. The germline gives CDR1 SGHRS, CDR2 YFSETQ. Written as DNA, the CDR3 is TGCGCCAGCAGCTTGTATCCCGAGACTAGCACAGATACGCAGTATTTT. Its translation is CASSLYPETSTDTQYF.

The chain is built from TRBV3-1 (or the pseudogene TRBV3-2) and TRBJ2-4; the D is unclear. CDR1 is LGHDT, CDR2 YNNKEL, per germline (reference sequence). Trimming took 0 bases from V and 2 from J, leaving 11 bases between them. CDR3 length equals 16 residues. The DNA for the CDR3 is TGTGCCAGCAGCCAAGAGGCTAGAGCCTCCAAAAACATTCAGTACTTC. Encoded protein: CASSQEARASKNIQYF.

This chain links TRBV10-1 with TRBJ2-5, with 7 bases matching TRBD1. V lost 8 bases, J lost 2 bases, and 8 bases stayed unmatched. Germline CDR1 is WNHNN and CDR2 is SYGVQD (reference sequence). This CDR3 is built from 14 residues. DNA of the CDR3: TGCGCCAGCTTCGAAGGGACAGTTCAAGAGACCCAGTACTTC. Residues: CASFEGTVQETQYF.

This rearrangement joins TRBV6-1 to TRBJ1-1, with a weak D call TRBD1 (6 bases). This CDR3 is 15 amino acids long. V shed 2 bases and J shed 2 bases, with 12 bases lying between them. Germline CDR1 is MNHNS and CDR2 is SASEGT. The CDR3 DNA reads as TGTGCCAGCAGTGAATTTCCAGGGGCTAACACTGAAGCTTTCTTT. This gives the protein CASSEFPGANTEAFF.

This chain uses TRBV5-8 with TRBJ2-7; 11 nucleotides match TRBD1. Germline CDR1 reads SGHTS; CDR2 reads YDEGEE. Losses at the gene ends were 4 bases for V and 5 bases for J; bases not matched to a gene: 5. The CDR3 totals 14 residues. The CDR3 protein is CASSPDRGRNEQYF. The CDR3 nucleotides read TGTGCCAGCAGCCCGGACAGGGGGCGAAACGAGCAGTACTTC.

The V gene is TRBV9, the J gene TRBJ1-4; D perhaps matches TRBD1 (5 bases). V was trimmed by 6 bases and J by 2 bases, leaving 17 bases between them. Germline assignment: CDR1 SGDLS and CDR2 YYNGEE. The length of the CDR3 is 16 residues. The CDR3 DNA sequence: TGTGCCAGCAAAATAAGCAGGGTGTATACTAATGAAAAACTGTTTTTT. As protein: CASKISRVYTNEKLFF.

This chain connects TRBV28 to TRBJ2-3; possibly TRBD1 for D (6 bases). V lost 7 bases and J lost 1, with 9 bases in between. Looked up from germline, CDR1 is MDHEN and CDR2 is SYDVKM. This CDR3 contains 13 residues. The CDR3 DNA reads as TGTGCCAGCATGAACAGGGGCACAGATACGCAGTATTTT. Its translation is CASMNRGTDTQYF.

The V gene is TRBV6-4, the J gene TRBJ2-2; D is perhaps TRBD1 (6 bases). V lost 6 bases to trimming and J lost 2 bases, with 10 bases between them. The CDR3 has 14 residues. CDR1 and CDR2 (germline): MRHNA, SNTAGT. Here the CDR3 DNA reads TGTGCCAGCAGAGAACAGGGTAACACCGGGGAGCTGTTTTTT. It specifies CASREQGNTGELFF.

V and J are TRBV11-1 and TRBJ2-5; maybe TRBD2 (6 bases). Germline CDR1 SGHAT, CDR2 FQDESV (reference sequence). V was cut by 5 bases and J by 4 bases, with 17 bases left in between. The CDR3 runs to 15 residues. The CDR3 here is CASSPAGGWGETQYF. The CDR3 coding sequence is TGTGCCAGCAGCCCCGCCGGGGGATGGGGAGAGACCCAGTACTTC. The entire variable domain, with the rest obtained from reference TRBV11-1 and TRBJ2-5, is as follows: EAEVAQSPRYKITEKSQAVAFWCDPISGHATLYWYRQILGQGPELLVQFQDESVVDDSQLPKDRFSAERLKGVDSTLKIQPAELGDSAMYLCASSPAGGWGETQYFGPGTRLLVL.

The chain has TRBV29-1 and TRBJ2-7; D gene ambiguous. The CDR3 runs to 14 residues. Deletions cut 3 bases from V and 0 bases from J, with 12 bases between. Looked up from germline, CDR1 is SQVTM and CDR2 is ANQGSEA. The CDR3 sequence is CSVETGSSSYEQYF. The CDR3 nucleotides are TGCAGCGTTGAGACCGGATCTAGCTCCTACGAGCAGTACTTC.

DNA for the CDR3: TGTGCCAGTAGGATGAACACCCGGACTAGATTCAACACACTGAGCTCCTACAATGAGCAGTTCTTC. Amino acid sequence: CASRMNTRTRFNTLSSYNEQFF. V is TRBV19 and J is TRBJ2-1; 7 bases line up with TRBD2. Trimming removed 6 bases from V and 0 bases from J; junction bases left unmatched: 26. The CDR3 is 22 amino acids. The germline V gene encodes CDR1 LNHDA and CDR2 SQIVND (reference sequence).

The CDR3 DNA sequence: TGTGCCAGCACCCTAGGACGAGGAGGAGCTAACTATGGCTACACCTTC. Translation: CASTLGRGGANYGYTF. The chain joins TRBV5-5 to TRBJ1-2, with D hard to call. The CDR3 has 16 residues. V gave up 6 bases and J gave up 0 bases, with 18 bases separating them. The V gene's germline CDR1 is SGHKS and CDR2 YYEKEE (reference sequence). The whole variable domain, remainder taken from reference TRBV5-5 and TRBJ1-2, is DAGVTQSPTHLIKTRGQQVTLRCSPISGHKSVSWYQQVLGQGPQFIFQYYEKEERGRGNFPDRFSARQFPNYSSELNVNALLLGDSALYLCASTLGRGGANYGYTFGSGTRLTVV.

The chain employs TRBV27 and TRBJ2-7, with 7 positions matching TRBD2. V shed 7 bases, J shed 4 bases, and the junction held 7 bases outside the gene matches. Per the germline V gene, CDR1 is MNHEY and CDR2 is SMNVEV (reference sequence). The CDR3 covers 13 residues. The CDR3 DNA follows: TGTGCCAGCAATCCCCTGGGGGGGTACGAGCAGTACTTC. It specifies CASNPLGGYEQYF.

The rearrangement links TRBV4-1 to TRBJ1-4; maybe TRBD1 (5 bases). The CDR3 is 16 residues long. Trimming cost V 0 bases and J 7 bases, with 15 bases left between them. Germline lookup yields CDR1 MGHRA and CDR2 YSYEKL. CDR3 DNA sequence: TGCGCCAGCAGCCAAGATCTTCGGAGGGGAGGTGAAAAACTGTTTTTT. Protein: CASSQDLRRGGEKLFF.

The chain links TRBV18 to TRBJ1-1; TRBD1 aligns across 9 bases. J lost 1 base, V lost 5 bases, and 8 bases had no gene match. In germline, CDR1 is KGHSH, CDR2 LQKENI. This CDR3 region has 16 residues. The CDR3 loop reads CASSVTGGNTNTEAFF. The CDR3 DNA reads TGTGCCAGCTCAGTGACAGGGGGAAATACGAACACTGAAGCTTTCTTT.

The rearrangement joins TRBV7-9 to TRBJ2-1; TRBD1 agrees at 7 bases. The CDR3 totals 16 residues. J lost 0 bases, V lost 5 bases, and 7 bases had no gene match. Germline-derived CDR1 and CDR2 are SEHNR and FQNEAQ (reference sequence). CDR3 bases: TGTGCCAGCAGCCCACGGGACAGTAACTCCTACAATGAGCAGTTCTTC. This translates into CASSPRDSNSYNEQFF.

In DNA, the CDR3 is TGTGCCTGGGCCTTCCCGACAGGGTTGAATGATACTGAAGCTTTCTTT. It specifies CAWAFPTGLNDTEAFF. The rearrangement joins TRBV30 to TRBJ1-1; 7 positions agree with TRBD1. V was clipped by 5 bases and J by 5 bases; unmatched bases: 17. The CDR3 covers 16 residues. Germline V CDR1 and CDR2: GTSNPN, SVGIG (reference sequence).

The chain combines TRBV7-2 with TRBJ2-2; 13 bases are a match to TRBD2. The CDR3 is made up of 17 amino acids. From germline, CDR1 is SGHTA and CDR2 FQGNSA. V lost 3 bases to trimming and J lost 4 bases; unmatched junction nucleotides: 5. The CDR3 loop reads CASSLTSGRSSTGELFF. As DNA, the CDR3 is TGTGCCAGCAGCTTGACTAGCGGGAGGAGTAGCACCGGGGAGCTGTTTTTT.

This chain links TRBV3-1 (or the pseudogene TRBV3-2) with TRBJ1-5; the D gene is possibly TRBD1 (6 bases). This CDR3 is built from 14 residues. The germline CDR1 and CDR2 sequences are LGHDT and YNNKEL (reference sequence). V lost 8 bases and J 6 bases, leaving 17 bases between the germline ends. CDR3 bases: TGTGCCAGCGCGTTACGGGGGGCACGTCAGCCCCAGCATTTT. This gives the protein CASALRGARQPQHF.

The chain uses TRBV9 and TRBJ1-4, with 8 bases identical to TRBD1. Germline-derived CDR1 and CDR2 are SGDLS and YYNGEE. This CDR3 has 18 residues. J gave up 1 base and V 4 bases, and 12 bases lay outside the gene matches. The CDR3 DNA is TGTGCCAGCAGCCCCCGTTTCGGGACAGGAGGAACTAATGAAAAACTGTTTTTT. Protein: CASSPRFGTGGTNEKLFF.

The CDR3 protein is CASSQERDYGYTF. The CDR3 DNA reads as TGTGCCAGCAGCCAAGAGCGGGACTATGGCTACACCTTC. This sequence joins TRBV4-2 and TRBJ1-2; no firm D call. V shed 0 bases and J shed 3 bases, with 5 bases lying between them. The CDR3 spans 13 residues. Germline assignment: CDR1 LGHNA and CDR2 YNFKEQ.

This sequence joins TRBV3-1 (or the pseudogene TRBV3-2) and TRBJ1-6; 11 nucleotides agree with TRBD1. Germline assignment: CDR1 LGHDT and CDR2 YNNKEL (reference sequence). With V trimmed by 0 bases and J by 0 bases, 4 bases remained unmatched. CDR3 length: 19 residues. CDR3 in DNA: TGTGCCAGCAGCCAAGATCTCGGACAGGGGGCCTCCTATAATTCACCCCTCCACTTT. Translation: CASSQDLGQGASYNSPLHF.

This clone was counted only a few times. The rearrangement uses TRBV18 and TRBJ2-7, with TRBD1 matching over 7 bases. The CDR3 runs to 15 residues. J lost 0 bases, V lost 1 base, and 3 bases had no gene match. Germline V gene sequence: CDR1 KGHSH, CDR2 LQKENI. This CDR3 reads CASSPRAGGSYEQYF. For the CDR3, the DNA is TGTGCCAGCTCACCACGGGCAGGGGGCTCCTACGAGCAGTACTTC. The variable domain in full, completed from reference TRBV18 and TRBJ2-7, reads NAGVMQNPRHLVRRRGQEARLRCSPMKGHSHVYWYRQLPEEGLKFMVYLQKENIIDESGMPKERFSAEFPKEGPSILRIQQVVRGDSAAYFCASSPRAGGSYEQYFGPGTRLTVT.

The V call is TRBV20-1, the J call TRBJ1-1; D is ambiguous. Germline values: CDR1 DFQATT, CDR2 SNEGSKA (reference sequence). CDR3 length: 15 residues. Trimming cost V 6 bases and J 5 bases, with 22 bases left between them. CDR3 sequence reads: CSASHSRRRETEAFF. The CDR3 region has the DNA TGCAGTGCCAGTCACAGCAGAAGAAGAGAGACTGAAGCTTTCTTT.

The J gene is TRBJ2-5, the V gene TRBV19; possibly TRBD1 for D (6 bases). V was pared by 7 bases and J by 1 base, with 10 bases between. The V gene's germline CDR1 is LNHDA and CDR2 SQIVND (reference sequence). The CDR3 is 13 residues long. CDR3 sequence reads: CASTDRPQETQYF. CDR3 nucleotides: TGTGCCAGTACAGACAGGCCCCAAGAGACCCAGTACTTC.

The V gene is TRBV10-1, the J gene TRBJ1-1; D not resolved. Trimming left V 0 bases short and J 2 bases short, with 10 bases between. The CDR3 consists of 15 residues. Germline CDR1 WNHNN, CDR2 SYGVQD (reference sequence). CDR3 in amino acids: CASSESGDGNTEAFF. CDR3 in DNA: TGCGCCAGCAGTGAGTCAGGAGACGGTAACACTGAAGCTTTCTTT.

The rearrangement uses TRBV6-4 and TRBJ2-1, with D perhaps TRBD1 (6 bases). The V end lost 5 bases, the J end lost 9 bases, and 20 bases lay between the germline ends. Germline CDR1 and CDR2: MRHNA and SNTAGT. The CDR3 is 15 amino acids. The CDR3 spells CASSSGEMDTIEQFF. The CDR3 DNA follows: TGTGCCAGCAGTTCAGGGGAAATGGATACAATTGAGCAGTTCTTC.

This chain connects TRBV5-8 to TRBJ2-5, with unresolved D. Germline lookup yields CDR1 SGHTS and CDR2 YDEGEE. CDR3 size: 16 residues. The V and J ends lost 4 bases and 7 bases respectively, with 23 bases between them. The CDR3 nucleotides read TGTGCCAGCAGCCTTCGGGTCAATACCCGAACGGGGACCCAGTACTTC. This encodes CASSLRVNTRTGTQYF. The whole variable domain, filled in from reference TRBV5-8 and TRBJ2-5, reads EAGVTQSPTHLIKTRGQQATLRCSPISGHTSVYWYQQALGLGLQFLLWYDEGEERNRGNFPPRFSGRQFPNYSSELNVNALELEDSALYLCASSLRVNTRTGTQYFGPGTRLLVL.

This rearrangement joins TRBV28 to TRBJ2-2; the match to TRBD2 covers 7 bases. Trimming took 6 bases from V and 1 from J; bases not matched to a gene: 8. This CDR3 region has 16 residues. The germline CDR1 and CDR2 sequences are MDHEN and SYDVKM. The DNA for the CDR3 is TGTGCCAGCAGACCAAGGGCTAGCGGGAACACCGGGGAGCTGTTTTTT. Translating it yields CASRPRASGNTGELFF.